The 27 T cell receptor beta chains below all came from one sample that was sequenced in a study of identical twins. TCRdb redid the calling of the 5' RACE reads with MiXCR, one entry per CDR3 protein. The sample consists of 450,000 to 600,000 distinct CDR3 sequences, 20% to 25% of them appearing once. A further study also used this sample, focusing on yellow fever vaccine responses in identical twins.

Material for sequencing was CD4+ T cells sorted from blood. These receptors came from a woman between 18 and 30 years old in good health.

The chain is built from TRBV10-3 and TRBJ2-5; 7 nucleotides match TRBD1. V lost 3 bases and J lost 4; bases outside the gene matches: 8. CDR3 length equals 15 residues. Germline lookup yields CDR1 ENHRY and CDR2 SYGVKD. In DNA form, the CDR3 reads TGTGCCATCAGTGAATCGACAGGGATAGGAGAGACCCAGTACTTC. The encoded protein is CAISESTGIGETQYF.

This clonotype has only a few counts. V usage is TRBV6-1 and J usage is TRBJ2-1; 10 bases agree with TRBD2. CDR3 length equals 16 residues. The trim removed 6 bases at V and 4 bases at J, leaving 9 bases unmatched. Germline CDR1 is MNHNS and CDR2 is SASEGT. CDR3 nucleotides: TGTGCCAGCAGACCCTATAGCGGGGGGTTTTACAATGAGCAGTTCTTC. Protein sequence: CASRPYSGGFYNEQFF.

The rearrangement links TRBV12-3 or TRBV12-4 to TRBJ2-2; D perhaps matches TRBD1 (6 bases). This CDR3 has 14 amino acids. Trimming took off 8 bases at V and 5 bases at J, with 15 bases between the two ends. The DNA for the CDR3 is TGTGCCAGCGGTGAAAACAGGGTAACCGGGGAGCTGTTTTTT. Protein sequence: CASGENRVTGELFF.

DNA of the CDR3: TGTGCCAGTAGCTCCGGGACAGGGGCAAGATCGCAGTATTTT. Its translation: CASSSGTGARSQYF. The V call is TRBV19, the J call TRBJ2-3; the match to TRBD1 covers 10 bases. Germline lookup yields CDR1 LNHDA and CDR2 SQIVND (reference sequence). The CDR3 has 14 amino acids. V was pared by 6 bases and J by 10 bases, with 10 bases of the junction left unmatched.

The J gene is TRBJ2-2, the V gene TRBV7-3; no clear D. V lost 5 bases and J 4 bases, leaving 8 bases between the germline ends. The CDR3 is 13 amino acids. Looked up from germline, CDR1 is SGHTA and CDR2 is FQGTGA. This CDR3 is CASSPDRTGELFF. In nucleotides, the CDR3 is TGTGCCAGCAGCCCAGATCGCACCGGGGAGCTGTTTTTT.

This clonotype has a count of ten or more. The chain links TRBV3-1 to TRBJ2-1, with D uncertain. The CDR3 extends over 14 amino acids. With 2 bases removed from V and 9 bases from J, the gap between germline ends came to 14 bases. In germline, CDR1 is LGHDT, CDR2 YNNKEL (reference sequence). The CDR3 here is CASSQPPYYTEQFF. The DNA for the CDR3 is TGTGCCAGCAGCCAACCACCGTACTATACTGAGCAGTTCTTC.

J is TRBJ1-6 and V is TRBV12-3 or TRBV12-4, with TRBD1 as a possible D gene (5 bases). The CDR3 contains 11 residues. V gave up 5 bases and J gave up 9 bases, with 5 bases separating them. CDR3 bases: TGTGCCAGCAGTAGGGGTTCACCCCTCCACTTT. Protein sequence: CASSRGSPLHF.

V and J are TRBV2 and TRBJ2-1; D is perhaps TRBD1 or TRBD2 (5 bases each). The CDR3 runs 15 residues. Germline CDR1 is SNHLY and CDR2 is FYNNEI. V lost 6 bases and J 8 bases, leaving 20 bases between the germline ends. The CDR3 nucleotides are TGTGCCAGCAGGGGGGACGAGACTGGTACCCATGAGCAGTTCTTC. Protein: CASRGDETGTHEQFF.

The rearrangement joins TRBV6-2 or TRBV6-3 to TRBJ2-1; D is undetermined. Trimming removed 6 bases from V and 4 bases from J, with 16 bases in between. CDR3 size: 15 residues. Germline values: CDR1 MNHEY, CDR2 SVGEGT. In DNA form, the CDR3 reads TGTGCCAGCAGCGCCTTATCTTCAGTATACAATGAGCAGTTCTTC. This encodes CASSALSSVYNEQFF.

The V and J genes are TRBV3-1 and TRBJ1-4, with 7 nucleotides matching TRBD1. CDR1 is LGHDT, CDR2 YNNKEL, per germline (reference sequence). The CDR3 spans 16 residues. With 2 bases clipped from V and 4 bases from J, the junction kept 7 bases outside the gene matches. CDR3 in DNA: TGTGCCAGCAGCCAAACCGGGACAGTGGTTAATGAAAAACTGTTTTTT. This translates into CASSQTGTVVNEKLFF.

The chain recombines TRBV9 with TRBJ2-3; no firm D call. CDR3 size: 14 residues. V was shortened by 1 base and J by 0 bases, with 6 bases between the two germline ends. Germline values: CDR1 SGDLS, CDR2 YYNGEE. As DNA, the CDR3 is TGTGCCAGCAGCGTAAGCTGGAGCACAGATACGCAGTATTTT. As protein: CASSVSWSTDTQYF.

This clonotype was observed a few times. J is TRBJ1-5 and V is TRBV29-1; 9 nucleotides match TRBD1. V was clipped by 8 bases and J by 6 bases; unmatched bases: 8. Germline V gene data show CDR1 as SQVTM and CDR2 as ANQGSEA. The CDR3 runs to 13 residues. CDR3 bases: TGCAGCACCCGGACAGGGGAGGGTCAGCCCCAGCATTTT. This codes for CSTRTGEGQPQHF.

J is TRBJ2-1 and V is TRBV20-1, with TRBD2 matching over 11 bases. CDR3 size: 16 residues. CDR1 DFQATT and CDR2 SNEGSKA come from the germline V gene (reference sequence). The J segment lost 5 bases and the V segment lost 5 bases, leaving 11 bases of the junction unmatched. CDR3 bases: TGCAGTGCTCCCCCCTTAGCGGGAGGGCGGCACAATGAGCAGTTCTTC. Translation gives CSAPPLAGGRHNEQFF.

The chain combines TRBV7-9 with TRBJ2-3; perhaps TRBD1 as D (7 bases). V lost 5 bases and J lost 4, with 19 bases in between. The germline V gene encodes CDR1 SEHNR and CDR2 FQNEAQ (reference sequence). The CDR3 has 16 residues. For the CDR3, the DNA is TGTGCCAGCAGCCCCATCTGGGGCAGGGGGGCAGATACGCAGTATTTT. This sequence encodes CASSPIWGRGADTQYF.

This clonotype has more than one count but fewer than ten. The V call is TRBV24-1, the J call TRBJ2-7, with a possible D match to TRBD1 (5 bases). The length of the CDR3 is 12 residues. The ends were cut back, 9 bases at V and 3 bases at J, with 11 bases in the middle. Germline assignment: CDR1 KGHDR and CDR2 SFDVKD. In DNA form, the CDR3 reads TGTGCCACCCGACAGATCCACTACGAGCAGTACTTC. Protein: CATRQIHYEQYF.

The chain couples TRBV6-1 to TRBJ2-1; 10 bases map to TRBD2. The CDR3 is made up of 16 amino acids. Germline V CDR1 and CDR2: MNHNS, SASEGT. The J segment lost 8 bases and the V segment lost 7 bases, leaving 14 bases of the junction unmatched. The CDR3 spells CASTPGLAGVKDEQFF. In DNA form, the CDR3 reads TGTGCCAGCACCCCGGGTCTAGCGGGGGTAAAGGATGAGCAGTTCTTC.

The chain links TRBV6-1 to TRBJ1-1; D call uncertain. This CDR3 has 12 amino acids. Germline V gives CDR1 MNHNS, CDR2 SASEGT. Trimming stripped 7 bases from V and 6 bases from J, with 12 bases between. The chain's CDR3 is CASTLLRAEAFF. The CDR3 nucleotides are TGTGCCAGCACCCTGTTGAGGGCTGAAGCTTTCTTT.

In its sample, this clonotype was seen a few times. The chain is built from TRBV29-1 and TRBJ2-3; D not certain. The CDR3 length is 13 residues. Trimming left V 1 base short and J 6 bases short, with 11 bases between. Per the germline V gene, CDR1 is SQVTM and CDR2 is ANQGSEA. The CDR3 bases are TGCAGCGTTGAAGGTCGTCGTGGGGATACGCAGTATTTT. Translating it yields CSVEGRRGDTQYF.

The J gene is TRBJ2-3, the V gene TRBV3-1; 11 bases are shared with TRBD2. V lost 4 bases and J lost 5; bases outside the gene matches: 5. There are 15 residues in the CDR3. CDR1 and CDR2 (germline): LGHDT, YNNKEL (reference sequence). In DNA, the CDR3 is TGTGCCAGCAGCCTTAGCGGGGGGGCCGGAGATACGCAGTATTTT. Translated: CASSLSGGAGDTQYF.

The chain uses TRBV28 and TRBJ1-5, with D unresolved. This CDR3 is 13 amino acids long. V gave up 7 bases and J gave up 4 bases, with 11 bases separating them. The germline gives CDR1 MDHEN, CDR2 SYDVKM. The CDR3 DNA reads TGTGCCAGCAAATTAAGCCTGAATCAGCCCCAGCATTTT. Protein product: CASKLSLNQPQHF.

The rearrangement uses TRBV29-1 and TRBJ2-5; D remains unclear. The V end lost 7 bases, the J end lost 5 bases, and 11 bases lay between the germline ends. Germline V gives CDR1 SQVTM, CDR2 ANQGSEA. The CDR3 is 11 amino acids. CDR3 protein: CSAARTETQYF. CDR3 nucleotide sequence: TGCAGCGCGGCCAGGACGGAGACCCAGTACTTC. Complete variable domain (other parts from reference TRBV29-1 and TRBJ2-5): SAVISQKPSRDICQRGTSLTIQCQVDSQVTMMFWYRQQPGQSLTLIATANQGSEATYESGFVIDKFPISRPNLTFSTLTVSNMSPEDSSIYLCSAARTETQYFGPGTRLLVL.

A note on this clonotype: Sequence at one end of the junction differs from germline and may be a read error. The rearrangement uses TRBV6-5 and TRBJ2-1; weak D call: TRBD1 (5 bases). The CDR3 sequence is 15 residues long. Germline loops: CDR1 MNHEY, CDR2 SVGAGI. The DNA of the CDR3 is TGTGCCAGCAGTTACCGGCAGGGCAGCTCCGGTGAGCAATTCTTC. It yields the protein CASSYRQGSSGEQFF.

This clonotype was counted a few times. CDR3 residues: CATSRDLIGRDTQYF. As DNA, the CDR3 is TGTGCCACCAGCAGAGATCTGATAGGGCGGGATACGCAGTATTTT. The chain links TRBV15 to TRBJ2-3; D unresolved. V was clipped by 0 bases and J by 6 bases, with 13 bases between them. This CDR3 is built from 15 residues. Germline lookup yields CDR1 LNHNV and CDR2 YYDKDF (reference sequence). The entire variable domain, with the rest obtained from reference TRBV15 and TRBJ2-3, is as follows: DAMVIQNPRYQVTQFGKPVTLSCSQTLNHNVMYWYQQKSSQAPKLLFHYYDKDFNNEADTPDNFQSRRPNTSFCFLDIRSPGLGDTAMYLCATSRDLIGRDTQYFGPGTRLTVL.

V gene TRBV7-6 combines with J gene TRBJ1-1, with unresolved D. The CDR3 has 18 amino acids. V was cut by 2 bases and J by 1 base, with 20 bases left in between. Germline V gene data show CDR1 as SGHVS and CDR2 as FNYEAQ. For the CDR3, the DNA is TGTGCCAGCAGCTTACGAGCTTCGGGAGGGATGGCGAACACTGAAGCTTTCTTT. It is translated as CASSLRASGGMANTEAFF.

V is TRBV20-1 and J is TRBJ1-1, with unresolved D. CDR3 length: 14 amino acids. Germline CDR1 reads DFQATT; CDR2 reads SNEGSKA (reference sequence). The ends were cut back, 4 bases at V and 3 bases at J, with 15 bases in the middle. CDR3 nucleotide sequence: TGCAGTGCTACCCTCGCCCGGCGGTACACTGAAGCTTTCTTT. Translating it yields CSATLARRYTEAFF.

This clonotype was counted once. The V and J genes are TRBV10-3 and TRBJ2-7; 9 nucleotides align to TRBD2. V shed 4 bases and J 0 bases; nucleotides not matched to a gene: 4. The CDR3 consists of 15 residues. CDR1 is ENHRY, CDR2 SYGVKD, per germline. The CDR3 protein is CAISAGGGASYEQYV. In nucleotides, the CDR3 is TGTGCCATCAGTGCCGGCGGGGGGGCCTCCTACGAGCAGTACGTC.

This clonotype turned up a few times. The chain joins TRBV15 to TRBJ2-6; weak D call: TRBD2 (6 bases). Trimming took off 1 base at V and 0 bases at J, with 16 bases between the two ends. Germline-derived CDR1 and CDR2 are LNHNV and YYDKDF (reference sequence). This CDR3 contains 19 residues. In DNA form, the CDR3 reads TGTGCCACCAGCAGAGTGAGCGGGCCCGCTTACTCTGGGGCCAACGTCCTGACTTTC. This encodes CATSRVSGPAYSGANVLTF.